Following are 17 T cell receptor beta chains from one sample sequenced in a study of T cells in Graves' hyperthyroidism and ophthalmopathy. Amplified TCR beta CDR3 regions came from RNA transcripts. HTBI primers were used for first-round RT-PCR of the TCR CDR3. TCRdb reanalysed the multiplex PCR reads using MiXCR and keeps one entry per CDR3 protein. The data show about 520,000 distinct CDR3 sequences, with 24% seen just once and roughly 12% held by the top ten. Sequenced material: blood. All receptors derive from a woman in her twenties or thirties with Graves' ophthalmopathy.

The chain is built from TRBV6-2 or TRBV6-3 and TRBJ2-5; D is perhaps TRBD2 (5 bases). V lost 2 bases, J lost 5 bases, and 12 bases lay in between. CDR1 MNHEY and CDR2 SVGEGT come from the germline V gene. The CDR3 totals 14 residues. The CDR3 loop is CASSYDAGRETQYF. Here the CDR3 DNA reads TGTGCCAGCAGTTACGATGCGGGTAGGGAGACCCAGTACTTC.

The gene calls are TRBV7-9 and TRBJ1-5; D is unclear. Germline assignment: CDR1 SEHNR and CDR2 FQNEAQ (reference sequence). CDR3 length: 13 residues. Trimming took 7 bases from V and 1 from J, leaving 8 bases between them. The chain's CDR3 is CASMRGSNQPQHF. In DNA, the CDR3 is TGTGCCAGCATGCGAGGGAGCAATCAGCCCCAGCATTTT.

This chain uses TRBV20-1 with TRBJ1-5; no definite D call. V was clipped by 1 base and J by 4 bases, with 17 bases between them. The CDR3 is 16 residues long. Germline CDR1 is DFQATT and CDR2 is SNEGSKA (reference sequence). CDR3 DNA: TGCAGTGCTAGAGCGTCGGGAATGAGTCTGAATCAGCCCCAGCATTTT. Encoded protein: CSARASGMSLNQPQHF.

This clonotype was seen at least ten times. The gene calls are TRBV6-2 or TRBV6-3 and TRBJ1-5; possibly TRBD1 for D (5 bases). The V end was cut by 11 bases, the J end by 4 bases, with 18 bases between. The CDR3 consists of 14 residues. CDR1 MNHEY and CDR2 SVGEGT come from the germline V gene. CDR3 region: CASSDGGFNQPQHF. For the CDR3, the DNA is TGTGCCTCCTCAGACGGGGGTTTTAATCAGCCCCAGCATTTT.

This clonotype appeared many times. The chain couples TRBV11-2 to TRBJ1-5; maybe TRBD1 (5 bases). CDR1 is SGHAT and CDR2 is FQNNGV in the germline V gene. The CDR3 contains 17 residues. Deletions cut 3 bases from V and 5 bases from J, with 20 bases between. CDR3 region: CASSLFAGPGGDQPQHF. The DNA for the CDR3 is TGTGCCAGCAGCTTGTTTGCCGGGCCGGGAGGGGATCAGCCCCAGCATTTT.

The chain joins TRBV27 to TRBJ1-6; D call uncertain. Germline CDR1 is MNHEY and CDR2 is SMNVEV (reference sequence). This CDR3 spans 16 amino acids. Trimming shortened V by 0 bases and J by 10 bases, and 16 bases separated the two germline ends. The DNA of the CDR3 is TGTGCCAGCAGTTTATCTGTCGGGCTCCCGGGGTCACCCCTCCACTTT. The encoded protein is CASSLSVGLPGSPLHF.

This clonotype was detected ten times or more. V gene TRBV27 combines with J gene TRBJ2-5, with no clear D. V gave up 8 bases and J gave up 4 bases, with 5 bases separating them. This CDR3 is built from 10 residues. Germline V gene data show CDR1 as MNHEY and CDR2 as SMNVEV (reference sequence). The CDR3 here is CASGRETQYF. The CDR3, as DNA: TGTGCCAGCGGACGAGAGACCCAGTACTTC.

There are many counts of this clonotype. The CDR3 DNA reads TGTGCCAGCAGTCCGGTATCCGTCGATGCCCTCTATGGCTACACCTTC. Protein product: CASSPVSVDALYGYTF. The rearrangement uses TRBV6-1 and TRBJ1-2; D gene ambiguous. Germline CDR1 and CDR2: MNHNS and SASEGT. V shed 5 bases and J shed 4 bases, with 20 bases lying between them. This CDR3 has 16 residues.

In its sample, this clonotype was seen a few times. The rearrangement links TRBV9 to TRBJ1-1; D call uncertain. Germline V gives CDR1 SGDLS, CDR2 YYNGEE. V lost 0 bases to trimming and J lost 3 bases, with 12 bases between them. The length of the CDR3 is 15 residues. The CDR3 DNA reads TGTGCCAGCAGCGTAGTCGGACGGGAAGACACTGAAGCTTTCTTT. Its protein is CASSVVGREDTEAFF.

There are many counts of this clonotype. This chain joins TRBV6-1 and TRBJ1-2; D might be TRBD1 (5 bases). The CDR3 runs 16 residues. Trimming shortened V by 7 bases and J by 0 bases, and 18 bases separated the two germline ends. CDR1 and CDR2 (germline): MNHNS, SASEGT. The CDR3 sequence: CASIPLGRISNYGYTF. The CDR3 DNA sequence: TGTGCCAGCATCCCGTTGGGACGGATCTCTAACTATGGCTACACCTTC.

The chain is built from TRBV7-6 and TRBJ1-1; D not certain. V was shortened by 5 bases and J by 5 bases, with 18 bases between the two germline ends. Germline-derived CDR1 and CDR2 are SGHVS and FNYEAQ. CDR3 length equals 15 residues. The CDR3 sequence is CASSVRAGIRTEAFF. DNA of the CDR3: TGTGCCAGCAGCGTCCGGGCGGGGATTCGGACTGAAGCTTTCTTT.

This clonotype was counted a single time. The chain has TRBV4-2 and TRBJ1-1; tentatively, D is TRBD1 (5 bases). This CDR3 has 16 residues. Germline V gene lookup returns CDR1 LGHNA and CDR2 YNFKEQ. V was clipped by 6 bases and J by 1 base, with 18 bases between them. CDR3 in DNA: TGTGCCAGCAGTCCACAGCTGGGGGAGGGGAACACTGAAGCTTTCTTT. Translation: CASSPQLGEGNTEAFF.

This chain links TRBV6-1 with TRBJ1-1; 8 nucleotides agree with TRBD1. V shed 7 bases and J 11 bases; nucleotides not matched to a gene: 9. Germline V CDR1 and CDR2: MNHNS, SASEGT. The CDR3 has 12 amino acids. The CDR3 sequence is CASMEGQVWAFF. CDR3 sequence (DNA): TGTGCCAGCATGGAGGGACAGGTTTGGGCTTTCTTT.

The chain is built from TRBV28 and TRBJ2-7, with unresolved D. The germline V and J ends were trimmed by 5 bases and 3 bases, with 14 bases remaining between them. The germline gives CDR1 MDHEN, CDR2 SYDVKM. The CDR3 runs 14 residues. In nucleotides, the CDR3 is TGTGCCAGCAGTAGTGGGCTGACCCACTACGAGCAGTACTTC. This encodes CASSSGLTHYEQYF.

This clonotype came up many times. The chain carries TRBV5-8 and TRBJ2-7, with D perhaps matching TRBD1 or TRBD2 (6 bases each). Trimming removed 9 bases at V and 2 bases at J, with 15 bases between. CDR3 length: 13 amino acids. The germline CDR1 and CDR2 sequences are SGHTS and YDEGEE. Here the CDR3 reads CATGGRETYEQYF. Written as DNA, the CDR3 is TGTGCCACCGGGGGCAGGGAAACCTACGAGCAGTACTTC. Looking up the rest from reference TRBV5-8 and TRBJ2-7 gives the full variable domain: EAGVTQSPTHLIKTRGQQATLRCSPISGHTSVYWYQQALGLGLQFLLWYDEGEERNRGNFPPRFSGRQFPNYSSELNVNALELEDSALYLCATGGRETYEQYFGPGTRLTVT.

This clonotype was seen many times. This chain uses TRBV20-1 with TRBJ2-4; 7 nucleotides line up with TRBD2. The CDR3 extends over 15 amino acids. With 0 bases clipped from V and 1 base from J, the junction kept 3 bases outside the gene matches. Looked up from germline, CDR1 is DFQATT and CDR2 is SNEGSKA (reference sequence). CDR3 sequence reads: CSARDGGGAKNIQYF. The CDR3 DNA sequence: TGCAGTGCTAGAGATGGCGGGGGTGCCAAAAACATTCAGTACTTC.

The chain has TRBV29-1 and TRBJ2-2; D might be TRBD1 (5 bases). From germline, CDR1 is SQVTM and CDR2 ANQGSEA. Deletions cut 5 bases from V and 2 bases from J, with 9 bases between. The CDR3 runs 13 residues. The chain's CDR3 is CSVRGTNTGELFF. The CDR3 DNA follows: TGCAGCGTTAGGGGAACAAACACCGGGGAGCTGTTTTTT.